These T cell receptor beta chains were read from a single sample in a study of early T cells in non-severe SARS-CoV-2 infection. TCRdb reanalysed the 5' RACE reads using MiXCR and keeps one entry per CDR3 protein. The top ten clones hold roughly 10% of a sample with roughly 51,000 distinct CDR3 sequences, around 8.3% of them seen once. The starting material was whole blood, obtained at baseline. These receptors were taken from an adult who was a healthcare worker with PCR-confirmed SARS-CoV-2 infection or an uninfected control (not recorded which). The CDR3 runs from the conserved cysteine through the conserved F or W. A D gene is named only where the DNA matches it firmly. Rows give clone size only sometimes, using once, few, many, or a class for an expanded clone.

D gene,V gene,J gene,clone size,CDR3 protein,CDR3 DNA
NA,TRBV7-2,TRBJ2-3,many,CASSFLPGDTQYF,TGTGCCAGCAGCTTTCTCCCGGGAGATACGCAGTATTTT
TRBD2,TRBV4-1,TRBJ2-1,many,CASRVLGGRKGEQFF,TGCGCCAGCAGAGTGTTAGGCGGGAGGAAGGGTGAGCAGTTCTTC
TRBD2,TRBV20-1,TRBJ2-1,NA,CSARELAVVSSYNEQFF,TGCAGTGCTAGAGAACTAGCGGTAGTGAGCTCCTACAATGAGCAGTTCTTC
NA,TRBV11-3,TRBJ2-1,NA,CASSLDHRGQFF,TGTGCCAGCAGCTTGGACCATCGGGGGCAGTTCTTC
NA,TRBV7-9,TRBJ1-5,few,CASSLGNSNQPQHF,TGTGCCAGCAGCTTAGGCAACAGCAATCAGCCCCAGCATTTT
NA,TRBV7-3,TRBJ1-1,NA,CASSLSRNTEAFF,TGTGCCAGCAGCTTATCGAGGAACACTGAAGCTTTCTTT
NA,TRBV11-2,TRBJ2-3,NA,CASSYFENTQYF,TGTGCCAGCAGTTATTTCGAGAATACGCAGTATTTT
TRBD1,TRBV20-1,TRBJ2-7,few,CSARGQGGHYEQYF,TGCAGTGCTAGAGGACAGGGTGGACACTACGAGCAGTACTTC
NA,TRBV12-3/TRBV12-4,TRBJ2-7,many,CASSLGLYYEQYF,TGTGCCAGCAGTTTAGGGCTTTACTACGAGCAGTACTTC
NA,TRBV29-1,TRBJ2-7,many,CSVGIESSYEQYF,TGCAGCGTTGGAATAGAGAGCTCCTACGAGCAGTACTTC
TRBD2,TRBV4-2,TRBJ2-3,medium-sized,CASSQVFREGLTDTQYF,TGTGCCAGCAGCCAAGTTTTTCGGGAGGGCCTAACAGATACGCAGTATTTT
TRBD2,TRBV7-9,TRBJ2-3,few,CASSLLAGARTDTQYF,TGTGCCAGCAGCTTACTAGCGGGAGCCCGCACAGATACGCAGTATTTT
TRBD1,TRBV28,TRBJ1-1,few,CASSPDRGGTEAFF,TGTGCCAGCAGCCCGGACAGGGGAGGAACTGAAGCTTTCTTT
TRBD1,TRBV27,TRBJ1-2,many,CASRGQGARTGYTF,TGTGCCAGCAGGGGACAGGGGGCTAGGACCGGCTACACCTTC
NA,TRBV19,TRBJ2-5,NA,CASSIRAEETQYF,TGTGCCAGTAGTATCAGGGCTGAAGAGACCCAGTACTTC
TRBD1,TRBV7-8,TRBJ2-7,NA,CASSLVPRQGRYEQYF,TGTGCCAGCAGCTTAGTCCCTCGACAGGGTCGGTACGAGCAGTACTTC
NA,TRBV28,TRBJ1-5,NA,CASSFLDRSNQPQHF,TGTGCCAGCAGTTTCTTGGACAGAAGCAATCAGCCCCAGCATTTT
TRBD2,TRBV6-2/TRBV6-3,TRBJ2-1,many,CASSTERWEASGRYHNEQFF,TGTGCCAGCAGCACCGAGCGCTGGGAGGCTAGCGGGAGGTACCACAATGAGCAGTTCTTC
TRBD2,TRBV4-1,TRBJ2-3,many,CASSQGGLAGVIDTQYF,TGCGCCAGCAGCCAAGGCGGACTAGCGGGAGTTATAGATACGCAGTATTTT
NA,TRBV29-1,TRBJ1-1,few,CSVGKTGLSTEAFF,TGCAGCGTTGGCAAAACAGGGTTGAGCACTGAAGCTTTCTTT
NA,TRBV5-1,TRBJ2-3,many,CASSFEGTDTQYF,TGCGCCAGCAGCTTTGAGGGCACAGATACGCAGTATTTT
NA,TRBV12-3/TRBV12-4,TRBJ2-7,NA,CASRIDRLGEDYEQYF,TGTGCCAGCAGGATCGACAGACTAGGTGAGGACTACGAGCAGTACTTC
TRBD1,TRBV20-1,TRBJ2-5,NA,CSVSRGQTQETQYF,TGCAGTGTTAGCAGGGGACAGACGCAAGAGACCCAGTACTTC
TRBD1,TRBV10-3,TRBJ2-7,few,CAISESNRGEEQYF,TGTGCCATCAGTGAGTCAAACAGGGGTGAAGAGCAGTACTTC
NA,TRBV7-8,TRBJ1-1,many,CASRGQWTEAFF,TGTGCCAGCAGAGGACAGTGGACTGAAGCTTTCTTT
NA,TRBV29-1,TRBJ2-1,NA,CSVGGGEFF,TGCAGCGTTGGAGGGGGGGAGTTCTTC
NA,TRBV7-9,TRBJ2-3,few,CASSPRAGGDTDTQYF,TGTGCCAGCAGCCCGAGGGCCGGTGGGGACACAGATACGCAGTATTTT
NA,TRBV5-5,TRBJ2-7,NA,CASSGFGPYEQYF,TGTGCCAGCAGCGGGTTCGGACCCTACGAGCAGTACTTC
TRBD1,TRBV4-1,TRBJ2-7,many,CASSQPGQGAEEQYF,TGCGCCAGCAGCCAACCGGGACAGGGGGCGGAAGAGCAGTACTTC
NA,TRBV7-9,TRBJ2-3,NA,CASSSTGTFSTDTQYF,TGTGCCAGCAGCTCAACCGGGACTTTCAGCACAGATACGCAGTATTTT
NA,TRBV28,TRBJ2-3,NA,CASSRSRGGTDTQYF,TGTGCCAGCAGCCGCAGTCGAGGTGGCACAGATACGCAGTATTTT
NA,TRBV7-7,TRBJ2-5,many,CASSVGRTYQETQYF,TGTGCTAGCAGCGTGGGACGGACCTACCAAGAGACCCAGTACTTC
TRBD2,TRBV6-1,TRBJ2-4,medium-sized,CASSEDWYGGRLAKNIQYF,TGTGCCAGCAGTGAAGATTGGTACGGCGGGAGGCTAGCCAAAAACATTCAGTACTTC
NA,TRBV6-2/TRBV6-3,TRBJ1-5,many,CASSPHRDDQPQHF,TGTGCCAGCAGTCCCCACAGGGATGATCAGCCCCAGCATTTT
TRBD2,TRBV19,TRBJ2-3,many,CASGLPPAGDTDTQYF,TGTGCCAGTGGGCTGCCCCCGGCGGGGGACACAGATACGCAGTATTTT
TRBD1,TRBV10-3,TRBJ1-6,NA,CASTGTGVNSPLHF,TGTGCCTCCACCGGGACAGGGGTTAATTCACCCCTCCACTTT
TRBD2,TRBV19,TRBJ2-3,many,CASSPQRNRLAGASDTQYF,TGTGCCAGTAGTCCCCAACGAAACCGACTAGCGGGAGCTTCAGATACGCAGTATTTT
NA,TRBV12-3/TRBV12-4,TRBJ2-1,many,CASTRGAGDNEQFF,TGTGCCAGCACCCGCGGAGCAGGGGACAATGAGCAGTTCTTC
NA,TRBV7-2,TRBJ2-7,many,CASSLWQVPYEQYF,TGTGCCAGCAGCTTATGGCAGGTTCCCTACGAGCAGTACTTC
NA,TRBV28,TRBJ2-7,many,CASSPRPRTDEQYF,TGTGCCAGCAGTCCTCGACCCCGAACCGACGAGCAGTACTTC
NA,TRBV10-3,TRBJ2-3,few,CAISVSARTDTQYF,TGTGCCATCAGTGTCTCTGCCCGCACAGATACGCAGTATTTT
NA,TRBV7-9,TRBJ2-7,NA,CASSSNSGAAYEQYF,TGTGCCAGCAGCAGTAATAGCGGAGCAGCCTACGAGCAGTACTTC
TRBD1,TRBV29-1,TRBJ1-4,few,CSAGTGLNEKLFF,TGCAGCGCGGGGACAGGCCTTAATGAAAAACTGTTTTTT
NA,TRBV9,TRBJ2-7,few,CASSVDGIYEQYF,TGTGCCAGCAGCGTAGACGGGATCTACGAGCAGTACTTC
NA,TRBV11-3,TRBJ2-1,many,CASSFFERSEQFF,TGTGCCAGCAGCTTTTTTGAACGAAGTGAGCAGTTCTTC
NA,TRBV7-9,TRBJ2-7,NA,CASNSQGTYEQYF,TGTGCCAGCAATTCTCAGGGCACCTACGAGCAGTACTTC
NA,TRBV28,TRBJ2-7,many,CASTSRGEARYEQYF,TGTGCCAGCACTTCCCGAGGGGAGGCACGCTACGAGCAGTACTTC
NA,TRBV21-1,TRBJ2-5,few,CASSTSPAGIF,TGTGCCAGCAGCACGTCACCCGCGGGAATCTTC
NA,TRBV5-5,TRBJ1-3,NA,CASSGGGSGNTIYF,TGTGCCAGCAGCGGAGGGGGATCTGGAAACACCATATATTTT